This is a list of T cell receptor beta chains from one sample in a study of radiotherapy plus CTLA-4 blockade in lung cancer. The repertoire was sequenced with immunoSEQ multiplex PCR; TCRdb's copy has only in-frame clones and lacks some. The sample holds some 94,000 clones, about four fifths seen once. Here the sequenced sample was peripheral blood, taken from a patient treated with radiotherapy plus ipilimumab. All receptors derive from a human donor with non-small cell lung cancer that progressed on radiotherapy plus ipilimumab. Each CDR3 is given with its conserved first and last residue. The D gene is left open where the match is weak. Clone sizes are given selectively: once, few, many, or a class where the clone is expanded.

j_call,clone_size,d_call,v_call,cdr3_nt,cdr3_aa
TRBJ2-7,NA,NA,TRBV6-6,TGTGCCAGCAGTTACGAGAACTACGAGCAGTACTTC,CASSYENYEQYF
TRBJ1-4,NA,NA,TRBV6-5,TGTGCCACGCAGCGGGACTTCCATGAAAAACTGTTTTTT,CATQRDFHEKLFF
TRBJ2-7,few,NA,TRBV7-2,TGTGCCAGCAGCTTATGGGGGCAGGGCCCCTACGAGCAGTACTTC,CASSLWGQGPYEQYF
TRBJ2-7,NA,TRBD2,TRBV19,TGTGCCAGTAGTATAGCGGCGACTAGCGGAACCTCCTACGAGCAGTACTTC,CASSIAATSGTSYEQYF
TRBJ2-2,NA,NA,TRBV28,TGTGCCAGCAGTCGCCCTCTCCCCGGGGAGCTGTTTTTT,CASSRPLPGELFF
TRBJ1-2,few,NA,TRBV5-4,TGTGCCAGCAGCTTGGGGGGGGTATTCTCTGGCTACACCTTC,CASSLGGVFSGYTF
TRBJ1-4,NA,NA,TRBV5-1,TGCGCCAGCAGCATCACAGGACGCGGAAATGAAAAACTGTTTTTT,CASSITGRGNEKLFF
TRBJ1-2,few,NA,TRBV6-4,TGTGCCAGCAGTGAGTCGGGGGACTATGGCTACACCTTC,CASSESGDYGYTF
TRBJ2-5,NA,NA,TRBV2,TGTGCCAGCTTAGCCGGAGGCGAGACCCAGTACTTC,CASLAGGETQYF
TRBJ2-2,NA,NA,TRBV19,TGTGCCAGTAGCACGACAGTGAACACCGGGGAGCTGTTTTTT,CASSTTVNTGELFF